These 32 T cell receptor beta chains originate from one sample sequenced in a study of spatial heterogeneity in lung cancer. Stated time point: sample taken at primary tumor resection. Sequencing was performed on whole RNA extracted from tumor and nontumor lung tissue, or from frozen PBMC, and the material was left unsorted. One entry per CDR3 protein results from TCRdb running MiXCR on the 5' RACE reads. The sample contains roughly 13,000 distinct CDR3 sequences, about a tenth of which appear only once. The sequenced sample was PBMCs, obtained at surgery. The origin of the receptors is a male donor with early-stage non-small cell lung cancer.

This clonotype has ten or more counts. The chain combines TRBV28 with TRBJ1-4, with D tentatively TRBD1 (6 bases). Germline-derived CDR1 and CDR2 are MDHEN and SYDVKM. CDR3 length: 16 amino acids. V gave up 3 bases and J gave up 0 bases, with 11 bases separating them. The CDR3 spells CASSFLQGATNEKLFF. As DNA, the CDR3 is TGTGCCAGCAGTTTCCTACAGGGTGCAACTAATGAAAAACTGTTTTTT.

Within the sample, this clonotype is medium-sized (0.01 to 0.1%). This rearrangement joins TRBV6-6 to TRBJ2-4, with 8 bases aligning to TRBD2. J lost 6 bases, V lost 4 bases, and 8 bases had no gene match. The CDR3 has 15 residues. Germline CDR1 reads MNHNY; CDR2 reads SVGAGI (reference sequence). The CDR3 spells CASSLLAENPNIQYF. The CDR3 coding sequence is TGTGCCAGCAGTTTACTAGCGGAAAATCCAAACATTCAGTACTTC.

At least ten counts were recorded for this clonotype. The V gene is TRBV5-1, the J gene TRBJ1-2, with 8 bases identical to TRBD1. The germline V gene has CDR1 SGHRS and CDR2 YFSETQ. This CDR3 has 14 residues. With 0 bases clipped from V and 7 bases from J, the junction kept 5 bases outside the gene matches. DNA for the CDR3: TGCGCCAGCAGCTTGGGGGACAGGAAGGCTGGCTACACCTTC. Protein: CASSLGDRKAGYTF.

This clonotype was detected a few times. The rearrangement uses TRBV9 and TRBJ2-3; D perhaps matches TRBD2 (5 bases). The CDR3 runs 15 residues. The germline gives CDR1 SGDLS, CDR2 YYNGEE. Deletions cut 1 base from V and 1 base from J, with 10 bases between. The CDR3 nucleotides are TGTGCCAGCAGCGTAAACGAGAGGGGCACAGATACGCAGTATTTT. Protein sequence: CASSVNERGTDTQYF.

This clonotype was counted many times. The genes are TRBV5-1 and TRBJ2-1, with D perhaps matching TRBD1 or TRBD2 (5 bases each). V lost 7 bases, J lost 5 bases, and 19 bases lay in between. The CDR3 is 15 amino acids. From germline, CDR1 is SGHRS and CDR2 YFSETQ. CDR3 nucleotides: TGCGCCAGCTATGAAGGGAGCCCAGGGAACAATGAGCAGTTCTTC. It codes for CASYEGSPGNNEQFF.

This rearrangement joins TRBV6-5 to TRBJ2-7; no clear D gene. The CDR3 extends over 15 amino acids. Germline CDR1 MNHEY, CDR2 SVGAGI. Between the trimmed V and J ends, which lost 0 bases and 1 base, there was a span of 10 bases. CDR3 sequence (DNA): TGTGCCAGCAGTTACTCGAGTCTAGGATCCTACGAGCAGTACTTC. It codes for CASSYSSLGSYEQYF.

The chain employs TRBV3-1 and TRBJ2-7; perhaps TRBD1 as D (5 bases). The V and J ends lost 4 bases and 3 bases respectively, with 10 bases between them. This CDR3 contains 13 residues. CDR1 LGHDT and CDR2 YNNKEL come from the germline V gene (reference sequence). DNA for the CDR3: TGTGCCAGCAGCCGGGCAGGGAACTACGAGCAGTACTTC. Translating gives CASSRAGNYEQYF.

This clonotype is medium-sized (0.01 to 0.1%). The chain couples TRBV20-1 to TRBJ2-7; TRBD2 agrees at 11 bases. The ends lost 1 base at V and 6 bases at J; junction bases unmatched: 14. The CDR3 has 17 amino acids. Germline V gene sequence: CDR1 DFQATT, CDR2 SNEGSKA (reference sequence). CDR3: CSARGVGLAVPVSEQYF. For the CDR3, the DNA is TGCAGTGCTAGAGGAGTGGGACTAGCGGTCCCGGTAAGCGAGCAGTACTTC.

The V gene is TRBV7-9, the J gene TRBJ2-1; weak D call: TRBD2 (5 bases). Germline CDR1 and CDR2: SEHNR and FQNEAQ (reference sequence). Deletions cut 5 bases from V and 1 base from J, with 15 bases between. The CDR3 covers 16 residues. In nucleotides, the CDR3 is TGTGCCAGCAGCGGGTTTGAGGGCAGATCCTACAATGAGCAGTTCTTC. It specifies CASSGFEGRSYNEQFF.

This clonotype was picked up many times. The V and J genes are TRBV12-3 or TRBV12-4 and TRBJ2-2; 11 bases fit TRBD2. The CDR3 covers 17 residues. With 7 bases clipped from V and 3 bases from J, the junction kept 10 bases outside the gene matches. CDR3 in DNA: TGTGCCAGCACCCCCCGACTAGCGGGATGGGACACCGGGGAGCTGTTTTTT. This translates into CASTPRLAGWDTGELFF.

At least ten counts were recorded for this clonotype. This rearrangement joins TRBV7-2 to TRBJ2-7; weak D call: TRBD1 (5 bases). This CDR3 spans 14 amino acids. Trimming left V 1 base short and J 5 bases short, with 12 bases between. Germline lookup yields CDR1 SGHTA and CDR2 FQGNSA. The CDR3 here is CASSLGSGPNEQYF. The CDR3 region has the DNA TGTGCCAGCAGCTTAGGGTCAGGGCCCAACGAGCAGTACTTC.

This clonotype was seen at least ten times. The J gene is TRBJ2-4, the V gene TRBV5-1; D is possibly TRBD2 (5 bases). The CDR3 is 12 residues long. V lost 2 bases, J lost 6 bases, and 6 bases lay in between. CDR1 and CDR2 from the germline V gene are SGHRS and YFSETQ. CDR3 nucleotide sequence: TGCGCCAGCAGCTTCGAGGGAAACATTCAGTACTTC. It is translated as CASSFEGNIQYF. Looking up the rest from reference TRBV5-1 and TRBJ2-4 gives the full variable domain: KAGVTQTPRYLIKTRGQQVTLSCSPISGHRSVSWYQQTPGQGLQFLFEYFSETQRNKGNFPGRFSGRQFSNSRSEMNVSTLELGDSALYLCASSFEGNIQYFGAGTRLSVL.

This clonotype appeared many times. The chain employs TRBV7-9 and TRBJ2-7; D not certain. The length of the CDR3 is 13 residues. Germline V gene data show CDR1 as SEHNR and CDR2 as FQNEAQ (reference sequence). The V gene lost 5 bases and the J gene lost 2 bases, with 10 bases spanning the gap. The CDR3: CASSPRFPYEQYF. The CDR3 nucleotides read TGTGCCAGCAGCCCCCGGTTTCCCTACGAGCAGTACTTC.

This clonotype was recorded at least ten times. The chain employs TRBV6-2 or TRBV6-3 and TRBJ2-3; 7 nucleotides agree with TRBD1. Germline loops: CDR1 MNHEY, CDR2 SVGEGT. The V gene end was trimmed by 6 bases and the J gene end by 7 bases; junction bases not matched to a gene: 13. The CDR3 has 15 amino acids. In DNA form, the CDR3 reads TGTGCCAGCAGCACCGTCGACAGGGCGCCAAATACGCAGTATTTT. It specifies CASSTVDRAPNTQYF.

The chain combines TRBV6-1 with TRBJ2-5, with D unresolved. Trimming pared 4 bases from V and 5 bases from J, leaving 17 bases between. The CDR3 covers 15 residues. The germline CDR1 and CDR2 sequences are MNHNS and SASEGT. Here the CDR3 reads CASSAEPGHGETQYF. The CDR3 nucleotides read TGTGCCAGCAGTGCGGAACCGGGCCATGGGGAGACCCAGTACTTC.

This clonotype showed up many times. CDR3 nucleotides: TGCGCCAGCAGCACAACAGGGGGTGCCTACGAGCAGTACTTC. As protein: CASSTTGGAYEQYF. V usage is TRBV5-1 and J usage is TRBJ2-7, with 8 bases lining up with TRBD1. This CDR3 contains 14 residues. Germline CDR1 SGHRS, CDR2 YFSETQ. With V trimmed by 4 bases and J by 2 bases, 5 bases remained unmatched.

This clonotype was detected a few times. The chain has TRBV20-1 and TRBJ2-7; 7 bases map to TRBD2. The V gene end was trimmed by 6 bases and the J gene end by 0 bases; junction bases not matched to a gene: 5. Germline CDR1 and CDR2: DFQATT and SNEGSKA (reference sequence). The CDR3 extends over 13 amino acids. CDR3 nucleotides: TGCAGTGCGGGACTAACGAGCTCCTACGAGCAGTACTTC. Its translation: CSAGLTSSYEQYF.

Many counts were recorded for this clonotype. J is TRBJ2-5 and V is TRBV7-2; the match to TRBD2 covers 9 bases. J gave up 4 bases and V 4 bases, and 7 bases lay outside the gene matches. CDR1 SGHTA and CDR2 FQGNSA come from the germline V gene. The CDR3 contains 15 residues. The CDR3 is CASSSPSGVGETQYF. The CDR3 DNA sequence: TGTGCCAGCAGCTCTCCTAGCGGGGTTGGAGAGACCCAGTACTTC.

In its sample, this clonotype was seen many times. This chain uses TRBV7-2 with TRBJ1-1; no clear D. In germline, CDR1 is SGHTA, CDR2 FQGNSA. CDR3 length: 14 amino acids. Trimming cost V 6 bases and J 0 bases, with 11 bases left between them. This CDR3 reads CASSWGGVNTEAFF. CDR3 bases: TGTGCCAGCAGTTGGGGAGGAGTGAACACTGAAGCTTTCTTT. Filled out from reference TRBV7-2 and TRBJ1-1, the complete variable domain reads GAGVSQSPSNKVTEKGKDVELRCDPISGHTALYWYRQSLGQGLEFLIYFQGNSAPDKSGLPSDRFSAERTGGSVSTLTIQRTQQEDSAVYLCASSWGGVNTEAFFGQGTRLTVV.

There are a few counts of this clonotype. V usage is TRBV7-2 and J usage is TRBJ2-7; 8 positions match TRBD2. The CDR3 length is 14 residues. V shed 8 bases, J shed 2 bases, and the junction held 8 bases outside the gene matches. Germline V gene lookup returns CDR1 SGHTA and CDR2 FQGNSA. The CDR3: CASRGAGGAYEQYF. CDR3 sequence (DNA): TGTGCCAGCCGGGGGGCGGGAGGAGCCTACGAGCAGTACTTC.

This chain joins TRBV4-1 and TRBJ2-3, with 11 bases matching TRBD1. The CDR3 contains 17 residues. Germline CDR1 reads MGHRA; CDR2 reads YSYEKL. V dropped 0 bases and J dropped 2; count of bases not matched to a gene: 4. This CDR3 is CASSQDRTGGVTDTQYF. The CDR3, as DNA: TGCGCCAGCAGCCAAGATCGGACAGGGGGCGTCACAGATACGCAGTATTTT.

This clonotype was recorded at least ten times. The chain is built from TRBV29-1 and TRBJ2-7; D gene unclear. The CDR3 covers 12 residues. V was shortened by 3 bases and J by 3 bases, with 9 bases between the two germline ends. CDR1 SQVTM and CDR2 ANQGSEA come from the germline V gene. The chain's CDR3 is CSVETGFYEQYF. The CDR3, as DNA: TGCAGCGTTGAGACTGGATTCTACGAGCAGTACTTC.

The chain couples TRBV27 to TRBJ2-4; D might be TRBD2 (6 bases). Germline V gene sequence: CDR1 MNHEY, CDR2 SMNVEV (reference sequence). The length of the CDR3 is 17 residues. With 3 bases removed from V and 8 bases from J, the gap between germline ends came to 23 bases. This CDR3 is CASSFRSGLRGIDIQYF. The CDR3 DNA follows: TGTGCCAGCAGTTTCCGATCGGGACTTCGCGGTATTGACATTCAGTACTTC.

This clonotype was counted only a few times. The chain uses TRBV30 and TRBJ1-5; tentative D call: TRBD1 (6 bases). The CDR3 runs to 15 residues. Germline values: CDR1 GTSNPN, CDR2 SVGIG (reference sequence). V was shortened by 3 bases and J by 3 bases, with 15 bases between the two germline ends. CDR3 protein: CAWRKTGFNNQPQHF. The CDR3 nucleotides are TGTGCCTGGAGGAAAACAGGGTTCAACAATCAGCCCCAGCATTTT.

This clonotype was found many times. The J gene is TRBJ1-5, the V gene TRBV11-2, with a possible D match to TRBD1 (6 bases). Germline CDR1 SGHAT, CDR2 FQNNGV. The CDR3 consists of 14 residues. With 5 bases removed from V and 5 bases from J, the gap between germline ends came to 13 bases. The DNA for the CDR3 is TGTGCCAGCAGCCAAGACAGGTCTGATCAGCCCCAGCATTTT. It translates to CASSQDRSDQPQHF.

This clonotype was seen repeatedly, ten times or more. The rearrangement uses TRBV6-1 and TRBJ1-1; D gene ambiguous. Per the germline V gene, CDR1 is MNHNS and CDR2 is SASEGT. The V gene lost 2 bases and the J gene lost 6 bases, with 16 bases spanning the gap. The CDR3 contains 15 residues. The CDR3 DNA sequence: TGTGCCAGCAGTGAAAGGTCCAGGATAAGGGCTGAAGCTTTCTTT. This encodes CASSERSRIRAEAFF.

This clonotype has a count of ten or more. The genes are TRBV12-3 or TRBV12-4 and TRBJ1-3, with D unresolved. V lost 6 bases and J lost 0, with 12 bases in between. The CDR3 spans 15 residues. CDR3 nucleotide sequence: TGTGCCAGCAGAGCCCGGACGGTCTCTGGAAACACCATATATTTT. Amino acid sequence: CASRARTVSGNTIYF.

Here the CDR3 reads CASSQADISGANVLTF. CDR3 nucleotide sequence: TGCGCCAGCAGCCAAGCCGACATATCTGGGGCCAACGTCCTGACTTTC. The chain links TRBV4-3 to TRBJ2-6; D is ambiguous. The CDR3 sequence is 16 residues long. Germline lookup yields CDR1 LGHNA and CDR2 YSLEER. V was trimmed by 1 base and J by 1 base, leaving 8 bases between them.

This clonotype was seen ten or more times. V usage is TRBV12-3 or TRBV12-4 and J usage is TRBJ2-7; maybe TRBD2 (5 bases). The CDR3 extends over 14 amino acids. Trimming cost V 1 base and J 1 base, with 8 bases left between them. The CDR3 spells CASSLGETSYEQYF. Written as DNA, the CDR3 is TGTGCCAGCAGTTTAGGGGAGACTTCCTACGAGCAGTACTTC.

The chain couples TRBV20-1 to TRBJ2-3; 7 bases match TRBD1. Germline CDR1 is DFQATT and CDR2 is SNEGSKA (reference sequence). The CDR3 totals 17 residues. V was pared by 6 bases and J by 4 bases, with 19 bases of the junction left unmatched. The CDR3 sequence: CSADRTGARYGPDTQYF. CDR3 sequence (DNA): TGCAGTGCGGATCGAACAGGGGCGAGGTATGGCCCAGATACGCAGTATTTT.

CDR3 in amino acids: CSARDLAGTTDTQYF. As DNA, the CDR3 is TGCAGTGCTAGAGACCTAGCGGGTACCACAGATACGCAGTATTTT. The chain links TRBV20-1 to TRBJ2-3; 8 bases align to TRBD2. Germline CDR1 DFQATT, CDR2 SNEGSKA (reference sequence). V shed 0 bases and J 2 bases; nucleotides not matched to a gene: 4. The CDR3 has 15 amino acids.

The table lists this clonotype with many counts. The chain joins TRBV28 to TRBJ2-7, with D tentatively TRBD1 (6 bases). The CDR3 is 15 residues long. In germline, CDR1 is MDHEN, CDR2 SYDVKM. V lost 4 bases and J lost 2, with 15 bases in between. Here the CDR3 reads CASSWAGTRTYEQYF. The CDR3 DNA follows: TGTGCCAGCAGTTGGGCCGGGACAAGAACCTACGAGCAGTACTTC.